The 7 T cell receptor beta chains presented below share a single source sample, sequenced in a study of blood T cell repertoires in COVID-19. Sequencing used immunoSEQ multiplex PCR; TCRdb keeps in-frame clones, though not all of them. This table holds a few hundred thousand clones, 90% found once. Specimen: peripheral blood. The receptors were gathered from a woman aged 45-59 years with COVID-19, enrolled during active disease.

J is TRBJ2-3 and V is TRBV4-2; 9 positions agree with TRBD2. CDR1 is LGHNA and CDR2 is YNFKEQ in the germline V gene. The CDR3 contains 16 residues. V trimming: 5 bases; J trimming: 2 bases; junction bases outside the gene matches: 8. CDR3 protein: CASSRASGIPTDTQYF. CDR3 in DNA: TGTGCCAGCAGCAGGGCTAGCGGGATCCCCACAGATACGCAGTATTTT.

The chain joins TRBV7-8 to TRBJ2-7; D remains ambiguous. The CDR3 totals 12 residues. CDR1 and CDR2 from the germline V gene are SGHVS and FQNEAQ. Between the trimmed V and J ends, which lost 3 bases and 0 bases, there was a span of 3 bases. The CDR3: CASSFRSYEQYF. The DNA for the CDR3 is TGTGCCAGCAGCTTCCGCTCCTACGAGCAGTACTTC. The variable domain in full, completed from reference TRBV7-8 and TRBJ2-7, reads GAGVSQSPRYKVAKRGQDVALRCDPISGHVSLFWYQQALGQGPEFLTYFQNEAQLDKSGLPSDRFFAERPEGSVSTLKIQRTQQEDSAVYLCASSFRSYEQYFGPGTRLTVT.

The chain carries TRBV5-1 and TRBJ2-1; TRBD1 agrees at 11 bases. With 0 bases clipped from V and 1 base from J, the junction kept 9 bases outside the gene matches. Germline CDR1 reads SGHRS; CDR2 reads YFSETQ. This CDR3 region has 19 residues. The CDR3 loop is CASSLVGQGAIRSYNEQFF. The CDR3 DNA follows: TGCGCCAGCAGCTTGGTAGGACAGGGGGCTATAAGATCCTACAATGAGCAGTTCTTC.

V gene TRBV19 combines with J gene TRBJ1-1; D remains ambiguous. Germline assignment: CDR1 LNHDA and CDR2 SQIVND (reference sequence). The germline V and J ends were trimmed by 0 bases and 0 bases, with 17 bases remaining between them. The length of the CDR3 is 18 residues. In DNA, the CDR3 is TGTGCCAGTAGTATAGATTGGAGTTCTGGTGTCATGAACACTGAAGCTTTCTTT. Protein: CASSIDWSSGVMNTEAFF.

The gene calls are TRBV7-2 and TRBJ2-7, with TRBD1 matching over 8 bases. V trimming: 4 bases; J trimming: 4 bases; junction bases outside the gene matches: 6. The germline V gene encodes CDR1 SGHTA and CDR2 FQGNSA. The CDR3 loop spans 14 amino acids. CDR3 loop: CASSSDRDSYEQYF. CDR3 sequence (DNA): TGTGCCAGCAGCTCGGACAGGGATAGTTACGAGCAGTACTTC.

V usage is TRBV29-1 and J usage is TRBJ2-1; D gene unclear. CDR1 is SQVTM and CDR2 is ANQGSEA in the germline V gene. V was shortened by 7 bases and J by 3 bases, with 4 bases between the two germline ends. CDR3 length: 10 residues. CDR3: CSGNYNEQFF. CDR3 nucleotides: TGCAGCGGTAACTACAATGAGCAGTTCTTC.

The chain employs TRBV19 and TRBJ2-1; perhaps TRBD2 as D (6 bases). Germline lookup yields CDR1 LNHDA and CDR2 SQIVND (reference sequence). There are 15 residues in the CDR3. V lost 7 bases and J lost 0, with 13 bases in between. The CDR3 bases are TGTGCCAGTAAGCTGGGGGGAAGCTCCTACAATGAGCAGTTCTTC. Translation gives CASKLGGSSYNEQFF.